The clone carrying this T cell receptor beta chain showed up many times. Its specificity is not known. Unique molecular identifiers tagged every individual TCR cDNA molecule. TCRdb itself ran the 5' RACE reads through MiXCR, one entry per CDR3 protein. The data hold about 36,000 distinct CDR3 sequences, with 4% to 6% observed a single time. Described time point: sample taken at primary tumor resection. From tumor, nontumor lung or frozen PBMC, whole RNA was taken unsorted for sequencing. 55 to 80 TRACERx patients with early, untreated non-small cell lung cancer donated samples. The record originates from a study of spatial heterogeneity in lung cancer. About the study: Every unique TCR and UMI combination, on average, appeared more than ten times in raw reads. Study-level points and caveats: Among blood samples, ubiquitous expanded tumor TCRs appeared more at resection than at follow-up.

The CDR3 is 13 residues long. V was trimmed by 5 bases and J by 8 bases, leaving 13 bases between them. Germline V gene data show CDR1 as MDHEN and CDR2 as SYDVKM. The sample was PBMCs, taken at surgery. The J gene is TRBJ2-1, the V gene TRBV28; D is undetermined. The sequence was obtained from a female donor with early-stage non-small cell lung cancer. DNA for the CDR3: TGTGCCAGCAGTCTCCCCCTCCTATATGAGCAGTTCTTC. It yields the protein CASSLPLLYEQFF.